This T cell receptor beta chain was sequenced during a study of blood T cells in healthy people across ages. Whole-study findings and limits: Measured against age, TCR beta diversity per million T cells decreased in a roughly linear manner. CMV status of donors was unknown, possibly confounding expanded clonotype changes.

For the second PCR, which ran for roughly 6 to 11 cycles, a sample-barcoded 5' primer and a J-beta primer mix were used. Each CDR3 protein gets one entry after TCRdb re-called the 5' RACE reads with MiXCR. Here the sample spans some 1.8 million distinct CDR3 sequences, around 40% being singletons. J was trimmed by 4 bases and V by 4 bases; bases with no gene match: 11. Germline V CDR1 and CDR2: MNHNY, SVGAGI (reference sequence). This CDR3 is 16 amino acids long. With regard to this clonotype: Antigen: not known.

Source material: blood. This clonotype was sampled from a human donor in good health. V and J are TRBV6-6 and TRBJ2-7; 9 positions match TRBD1. In DNA form, the CDR3 reads TGTGCCAGCAGTTTGGGACAGGGCATGGTAAGGTACGAGCAGTACTTC. Encoded protein: CASSLGQGMVRYEQYF.